This T cell receptor beta chain appears in the sequencing data of a study of CD4 T cells in relation to SARS-CoV-2 and coronaviruses. Study at large: ViraFEST: approximately 10-day antigen culture of PBMCs, then TCR beta CDR3 sequencing.

Concerning this clone itself: Antigen specificity is unknown.

Study conclusions and caveats: Crossreactive clones expanded significantly less to SARS-CoV-2 than monoreactive clones.

The ends lost 6 bases at V and 6 bases at J; junction bases unmatched: 8. This CDR3 is built from 15 residues. Germline V gene data show CDR1 as MNHEY and CDR2 as SVGEGT. CD4+ T cells from unexposed donors were obtained before the COVID-19 pandemic (2011-2018). The cells were cultured for 9 to 11 days before CD4+ T cells were isolated. As cell numbers allowed, unexposed-donor CD4+ T cells faced SARS-CoV-2 S/N and four cold-coronavirus spikes. Each well had approximately 2.2 million PBMCs in around 5% human AB serum with IL-2. The data were produced by immunoSEQ multiplex PCR, yet TCRdb's version contains in-frame clones alone and is incomplete. The table includes 25,000 to 30,000 clones, about 70% detected once.

The chain links TRBV6-2 or TRBV6-3 to TRBJ1-5; TRBD1 matches at 10 bases. The source is a human donor in good health. Sequences were obtained from CD4+ T cells from PBMCs, cultured in vitro. CDR3 bases: TGTGCCAGCAGCCCCGGGACAGGGGAGGTTCAGCCCCAGCATTTT. Its protein product is CASSPGTGEVQPQHF.